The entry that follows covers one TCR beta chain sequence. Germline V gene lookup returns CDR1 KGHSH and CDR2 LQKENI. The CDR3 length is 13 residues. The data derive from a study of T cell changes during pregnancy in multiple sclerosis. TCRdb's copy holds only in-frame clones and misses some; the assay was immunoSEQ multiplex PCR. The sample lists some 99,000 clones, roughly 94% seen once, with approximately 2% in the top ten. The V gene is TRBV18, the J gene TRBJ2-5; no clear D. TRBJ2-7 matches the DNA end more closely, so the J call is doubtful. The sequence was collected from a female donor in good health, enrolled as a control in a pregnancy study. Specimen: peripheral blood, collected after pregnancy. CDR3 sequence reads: CASSPGVSYEQYF. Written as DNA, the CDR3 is TGTGCCAGCTCACCAGGAGTCTCCTACGAGCAGTACTTC.